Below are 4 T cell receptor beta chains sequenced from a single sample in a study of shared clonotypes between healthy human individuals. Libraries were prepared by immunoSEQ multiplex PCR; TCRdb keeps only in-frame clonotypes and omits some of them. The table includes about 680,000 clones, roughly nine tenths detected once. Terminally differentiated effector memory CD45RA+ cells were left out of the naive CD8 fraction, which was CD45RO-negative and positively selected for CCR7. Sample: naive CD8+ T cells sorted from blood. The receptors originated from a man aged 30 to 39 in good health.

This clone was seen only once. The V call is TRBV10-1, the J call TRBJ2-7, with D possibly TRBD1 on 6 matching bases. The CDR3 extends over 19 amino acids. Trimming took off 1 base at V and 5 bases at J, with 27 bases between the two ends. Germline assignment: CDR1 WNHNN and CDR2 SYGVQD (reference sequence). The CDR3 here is CASSEYPLETDRSPNEQYF. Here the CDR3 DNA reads TGCGCCAGCAGTGAGTACCCCCTTGAGACCGACAGGTCCCCGAACGAGCAGTACTTC.

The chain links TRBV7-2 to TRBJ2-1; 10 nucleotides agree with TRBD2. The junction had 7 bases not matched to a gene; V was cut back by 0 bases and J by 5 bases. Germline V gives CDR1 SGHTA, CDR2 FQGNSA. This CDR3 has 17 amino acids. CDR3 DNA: TGTGCCAGCAGCTTAGCTCCGGGACTAGCGAAGAACAATGAGCAGTTCTTC. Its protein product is CASSLAPGLAKNNEQFF.

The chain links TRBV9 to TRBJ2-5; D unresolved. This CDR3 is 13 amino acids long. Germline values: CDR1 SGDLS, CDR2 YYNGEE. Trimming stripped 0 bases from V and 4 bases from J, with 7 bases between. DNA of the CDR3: TGTGCCAGCAGCGTAGCACCCGGAGAGACCCAGTACTTC. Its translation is CASSVAPGETQYF.

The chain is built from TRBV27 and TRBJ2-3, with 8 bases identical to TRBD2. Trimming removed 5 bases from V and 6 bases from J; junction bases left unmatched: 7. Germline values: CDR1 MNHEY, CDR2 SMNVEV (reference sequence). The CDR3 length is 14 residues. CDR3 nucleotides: TGTGCCAGCAGTCCGTGGTCTAGCGGGGATACGCAGTATTTT. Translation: CASSPWSSGDTQYF.